The 17 T cell receptor beta chains listed next were all sequenced from one sample in a study of T-cell reconstitution after alpha-beta-depleted transplantation in children. During its preparation, the TCRbeta library received unique molecular identifiers. TCRdb reprocessed the PCR reads with MiXCR, giving one entry per CDR3 protein. This table has about 340,000 distinct CDR3 sequences, 10% appearing once. The specimen was PBMCs from the stem cell graft donor, collected from the stem cell graft. The receptors here all came from a human donor who donated a stem cell graft to a child with acute lymphoblastic leukemia.

This clonotype occurred many times. The chain couples TRBV7-6 to TRBJ2-3; D is undetermined. This CDR3 contains 15 residues. The V end was cut by 4 bases, the J end by 0 bases, with 11 bases between. CDR1 SGHVS and CDR2 FNYEAQ come from the germline V gene. CDR3 region: CASSSEPESTDTQYF. In DNA form, the CDR3 reads TGTGCCAGCAGCTCAGAACCGGAGAGCACAGATACGCAGTATTTT.

The V gene is TRBV5-1, the J gene TRBJ2-1; 8 positions agree with TRBD2. The CDR3 loop spans 20 amino acids. Unmatched junction bases numbered 23, after V lost 4 bases and J lost 5 bases. Germline assignment: CDR1 SGHRS and CDR2 YFSETQ. The chain's CDR3 is CASSPYSGIPRTPLDNEQFF. CDR3 coding DNA: TGCGCCAGCAGCCCTTATAGCGGGATACCCCGGACCCCCTTAGACAATGAGCAGTTCTTC.

This clonotype was counted between two and nine times. This sequence joins TRBV11-1 and TRBJ1-1, with D possibly TRBD1 on 5 matching bases. V shed 4 bases and J shed 1 base, with 22 bases lying between them. The CDR3 loop spans 18 amino acids. Germline loops: CDR1 SGHAT, CDR2 FQDESV (reference sequence). In nucleotides, the CDR3 is TGTGCCAGCAGCTATGCGCGGGGGTCGAGTTTCTCGAACACTGAAGCTTTCTTT. Translated, it gives CASSYARGSSFSNTEAFF.

The CDR3 DNA sequence: TGTGCCTGGACAGTCCACAATGAGCAGTTCTTC. Its protein is CAWTVHNEQFF. This chain links TRBV30 with TRBJ2-1, with D unresolved. This CDR3 has 11 residues. In germline, CDR1 is GTSNPN, CDR2 SVGIG (reference sequence). V gave up 4 bases and J gave up 5 bases, with 6 bases separating them.

This clonotype was recorded at least ten times. The J gene is TRBJ1-5, the V gene TRBV5-1, with TRBD1 matching over 11 bases. This CDR3 spans 14 amino acids. Per germline, CDR1 SGHRS and CDR2 YFSETQ. After removal of 4 bases from V and 7 bases from J, the junction contained 4 bases not matched to a gene. The CDR3 sequence is CASSPGQGAQPQHF. As DNA, the CDR3 is TGCGCCAGCAGCCCCGGACAGGGGGCCCAGCCCCAGCATTTT. The full variable domain, rest sourced from reference TRBV5-1 and TRBJ1-5, is KAGVTQTPRYLIKTRGQQVTLSCSPISGHRSVSWYQQTPGQGLQFLFEYFSETQRNKGNFPGRFSGRQFSNSRSEMNVSTLELGDSALYLCASSPGQGAQPQHFGDGTRLSIL.

In this sample, this clonotype turned up many times. The chain joins TRBV7-2 to TRBJ2-7, with 7 nucleotides matching TRBD2. This CDR3 is built from 13 residues. In germline, CDR1 is SGHTA, CDR2 FQGNSA. The junction had 1 base not matched to a gene; V was cut back by 5 bases and J by 0 bases. The CDR3 nucleotides read TGTGCCAGCAGCCGGGACTACTCCTACGAGCAGTACTTC. Protein: CASSRDYSYEQYF.

The rearrangement uses TRBV4-1 and TRBJ2-3; possible D gene TRBD1, 6 bases. Germline V gives CDR1 MGHRA, CDR2 YSYEKL. V was shortened by 5 bases and J by 4 bases, with 13 bases between the two germline ends. The CDR3 contains 14 residues. The DNA for the CDR3 is TGCGCCAGCAGCGGGTGGGGGCACTCAGATACGCAGTATTTT. Encoded protein: CASSGWGHSDTQYF.

This chain links TRBV28 with TRBJ2-7; 13 positions match TRBD2. In germline, CDR1 is MDHEN, CDR2 SYDVKM. Trimming at V came to 4 bases and at J to 3 bases, leaving 6 bases not matched to a gene. The CDR3 length is 16 residues. CDR3 bases: TGTGCCAGCAGTTATGGACTAGCGGGAGAGGGCTACGAGCAGTACTTC. Amino acid sequence: CASSYGLAGEGYEQYF.

This clonotype was seen a handful of times. CDR3 nucleotides: TGTGCCACCAGCAGAGGCGGGGAGAAGAGCTATGGCTACACCTTC. Residues: CATSRGGEKSYGYTF. The chain has TRBV15 and TRBJ1-2, with D uncertain. Trimming shortened V by 1 base and J by 4 bases, and 13 bases separated the two germline ends. Germline CDR1 is LNHNV and CDR2 is YYDKDF (reference sequence). This CDR3 has 15 amino acids. The complete variable domain, with remaining parts taken from reference TRBV15 and TRBJ1-2, reads DAMVIQNPRYQVTQFGKPVTLSCSQTLNHNVMYWYQQKSSQAPKLLFHYYDKDFNNEADTPDNFQSRRPNTSFCFLDIRSPGLGDTAMYLCATSRGGEKSYGYTFGSGTRLTVV.

This clonotype was observed a handful of times. V usage is TRBV29-1 and J usage is TRBJ1-4; no definite D call. This CDR3 spans 13 amino acids. Germline values: CDR1 SQVTM, CDR2 ANQGSEA. Trimming took off 6 bases at V and 8 bases at J, with 16 bases between the two ends. The CDR3 sequence is CSVSKADGEKLFF. The CDR3 nucleotides are TGCAGCGTCTCCAAAGCGGACGGGGAAAAACTGTTTTTT.

This clonotype has at least ten counts. The chain has TRBV12-3 or TRBV12-4 and TRBJ2-5, with 9 bases fitting TRBD1. Losses at the gene ends were 3 bases for V and 2 bases for J; bases not matched to a gene: 4. This CDR3 has 15 amino acids. The CDR3 DNA is TGTGCCAGCAGTTTGGACAGGGGTCCGCAAGAGACCCAGTACTTC. This translates into CASSLDRGPQETQYF.

This clonotype showed up just a few times. V usage is TRBV12-3 or TRBV12-4 and J usage is TRBJ2-1; the match to TRBD1 covers 7 bases. V was clipped by 3 bases and J by 15 bases; unmatched bases: 11. The CDR3 sequence is 13 residues long. The CDR3 loop reads CASSFNLQDRRFF. CDR3 nucleotide sequence: TGTGCCAGCAGTTTCAATCTCCAGGACAGGAGGTTCTTC.

The rearrangement joins TRBV9 to TRBJ2-3; D is undetermined. The CDR3 is made up of 14 amino acids. The V end was cut by 0 bases, the J end by 3 bases, with 8 bases between. Germline V CDR1 and CDR2: SGDLS, YYNGEE. CDR3 bases: TGTGCCAGCAGCGTAGAAGCCAGGACAGATACGCAGTATTTT. Translated: CASSVEARTDTQYF.

This clonotype was seen a few times. The chain has TRBV4-1 and TRBJ1-2, with a possible D match to TRBD1 (5 bases). The V gene lost 1 base and the J gene lost 2 bases, with 11 bases spanning the gap. CDR1 and CDR2 (germline): MGHRA, YSYEKL. The CDR3 extends over 15 amino acids. Written as DNA, the CDR3 is TGCGCCAGCAGCCAAGTCGCCAGGGTCAACTATGGCTACACCTTC. This sequence encodes CASSQVARVNYGYTF.

This clonotype was detected a few times. This chain uses TRBV27 with TRBJ1-6; D is possibly TRBD1 (5 bases). The CDR3 has 16 amino acids. CDR1 MNHEY and CDR2 SMNVEV come from the germline V gene (reference sequence). Trimming took off 4 bases at V and 7 bases at J, with 17 bases between the two ends. The CDR3 DNA sequence: TGTGCCAGCAGTTATCGCATCCGGGGGTACAATTCACCCCTCCACTTT. The encoded protein is CASSYRIRGYNSPLHF.

In its sample, this clonotype was seen many times. This rearrangement joins TRBV12-3 or TRBV12-4 to TRBJ2-2; 9 nucleotides agree with TRBD1. V shed 5 bases and J 6 bases; nucleotides not matched to a gene: 7. This CDR3 comprises 15 residues. This CDR3 is CASSDRDRVPGELFF. The CDR3 region has the DNA TGTGCCAGCAGTGACCGGGACAGGGTTCCCGGGGAGCTGTTTTTT.

This sequence joins TRBV6-2 or TRBV6-3 and TRBJ2-7; 9 nucleotides line up with TRBD2. V was pared by 7 bases and J by 6 bases, with 10 bases of the junction left unmatched. Germline loops: CDR1 MNHEY, CDR2 SVGEGT. The CDR3 runs 14 residues. The CDR3, as DNA: TGTGCCAGCATAAGTTTGCGGGAGGGCCGCGAGCAGTACTTC. Translation: CASISLREGREQYF.